Listed here are 17 T cell receptor beta chains from one sample, sequenced in a study of T cells in Graves' hyperthyroidism and ophthalmopathy. It was RNA transcripts that yielded the amplified TCR beta CDR3 regions. First-round RT-PCR of the TCR CDR3 relied on the HTBI primer set. TCRdb ran MiXCR on the multiplex PCR reads and lists one entry per CDR3 protein. Counted here are 500,000 to 650,000 distinct CDR3 sequences, 14% occurring once; the ten biggest clones make up about 14%. The sequenced sample was blood. Receptors originate from a woman aged 40 to 49 with Graves' hyperthyroidism.

This clonotype has a count of ten or more. The chain combines TRBV2 with TRBJ2-1; 8 nucleotides align to TRBD2. CDR3 length: 15 amino acids. After removal of 5 bases from V and 7 bases from J, the junction contained 10 bases not matched to a gene. CDR1 is SNHLY and CDR2 is FYNNEI in the germline V gene. The CDR3 protein is CASSQDSGMENEQFF. The CDR3 bases are TGTGCCAGCAGTCAGGATAGCGGGATGGAAAATGAGCAGTTCTTC.

The rearrangement uses TRBV5-4 and TRBJ2-7, with 12 bases fitting TRBD2. Germline V lookup: CDR1 SGHNT, CDR2 YYREEE (reference sequence). The CDR3 consists of 14 residues. The V and J ends lost 3 bases and 8 bases, in that order; junction bases with no gene match: 6. The CDR3 DNA reads TGTGCCAGCAGCTCGGAGACTAGCGGGAGTCAGCAGTACTTC. It yields the protein CASSSETSGSQQYF.

This chain uses TRBV5-6 with TRBJ2-7, with 7 bases that match TRBD2. CDR1 SGHDT and CDR2 YYEEEE come from the germline V gene. CDR3 size: 16 residues. V was pared by 1 base and J by 0 bases, with 7 bases of the junction left unmatched. The CDR3 DNA follows: TGTGCCAGCAGCTTGTACCGGGACTACGACTCCTACGAGCAGTACTTC. Protein: CASSLYRDYDSYEQYF.

Many counts were recorded for this clonotype. The chain has TRBV3-1 and TRBJ1-1; TRBD1 agrees at 10 bases. V trimming: 0 bases; J trimming: 5 bases; junction bases outside the gene matches: 6. There are 16 residues in the CDR3. CDR1 and CDR2 from the germline V gene are LGHDT and YNNKEL (reference sequence). The CDR3 protein is CASSQDLTGGGTEAFF. The CDR3, as DNA: TGTGCCAGCAGCCAAGATTTGACAGGGGGCGGGACTGAAGCTTTCTTT.

The chain employs TRBV10-3 and TRBJ2-1; D is possibly TRBD1 or TRBD2 (5 bases each). The CDR3 is made up of 15 amino acids. Between the trimmed V and J ends, which lost 7 bases and 5 bases, there was a span of 18 bases. The germline gives CDR1 ENHRY, CDR2 SYGVKD. The CDR3 sequence: CAIKDPGTTNNEQFF. The CDR3 DNA follows: TGTGCCATCAAGGATCCAGGGACCACCAACAATGAGCAGTTCTTC.

The sample holds many counts of this clonotype. V is TRBV6-1 and J is TRBJ2-3; 11 positions match TRBD2. The CDR3 covers 16 residues. Germline-derived CDR1 and CDR2 are MNHNS and SASEGT. V shed 1 base and J 5 bases; nucleotides not matched to a gene: 5. CDR3: CASSEGGLAGGDTQYF. CDR3 DNA sequence: TGTGCCAGCAGTGAAGGAGGGCTAGCGGGAGGAGATACGCAGTATTTT.

The table lists this clonotype with many counts. The rearrangement joins TRBV14 to TRBJ2-6; D uncertain. Germline assignment: CDR1 SGHDN and CDR2 FVKESK. V gave up 0 bases and J gave up 4 bases, with 4 bases separating them. The CDR3 is made up of 14 amino acids. In DNA, the CDR3 is TGTGCCAGCAGCCAAGAACCGGGGGCCAACGTCCTGACTTTC. The encoded protein is CASSQEPGANVLTF.

The V gene is TRBV3-1, the J gene TRBJ1-3; D is undetermined. The CDR3 totals 14 residues. With 5 bases removed from V and 2 bases from J, the gap between germline ends came to 10 bases. Germline V gene sequence: CDR1 LGHDT, CDR2 YNNKEL (reference sequence). Here the CDR3 reads CASSSRAAGNTIYF. CDR3 DNA: TGTGCCAGCAGCTCTAGGGCAGCTGGAAACACCATATATTTT.

This clonotype showed up just a few times. The chain couples TRBV5-1 to TRBJ1-1; 8 nucleotides align to TRBD1. Germline V gives CDR1 SGHRS, CDR2 YFSETQ. The CDR3 loop spans 18 amino acids. V lost 4 bases and J lost 4; bases outside the gene matches: 18. The CDR3 DNA is TGCGCCAGCAGCGCGAATATGATTCAGGGGGCTGAGCGCACTGAAGCTTTCTTT. This translates into CASSANMIQGAERTEAFF.

The gene calls are TRBV10-2 and TRBJ2-2; perhaps TRBD1 as D (7 bases). Germline V gene data show CDR1 as WSHSY and CDR2 as SAAADI. The CDR3 contains 15 residues. V lost 0 bases to trimming and J lost 6 bases, with 11 bases between them. The CDR3 nucleotides are TGCGCCAGCAGTGAGTCGGGCAGGGGGGCCGGGGAGCTGTTTTTT. Its translation is CASSESGRGAGELFF.

This clonotype was detected many times. The chain couples TRBV28 to TRBJ2-7; 7 nucleotides agree with TRBD2. This CDR3 has 17 residues. The germline gives CDR1 MDHEN, CDR2 SYDVKM. V trimming: 7 bases; J trimming: 3 bases; junction bases outside the gene matches: 18. The CDR3 sequence is CASKPRNKAGPHYEQYF. CDR3 nucleotide sequence: TGTGCCAGCAAACCCCGAAACAAAGCGGGACCTCACTACGAGCAGTACTTC.

J is TRBJ2-3 and V is TRBV10-3, with 10 bases lining up with TRBD2. Germline CDR1 is ENHRY and CDR2 is SYGVKD. Germline trimming cut 10 bases from V and 5 bases from J; bases unmatched to any gene: 6. The CDR3 length is 13 residues. For the CDR3, the DNA is TGTGCCAGTACTAGCGGGACCCGAGATACGCAGTATTTT. It encodes CASTSGTRDTQYF.

This clonotype was observed many times. The chain joins TRBV2 to TRBJ2-2; 13 nucleotides align to TRBD2. Germline trimming cut 4 bases from V and 10 bases from J; bases unmatched to any gene: 6. The CDR3 has 15 residues. Germline CDR1 is SNHLY and CDR2 is FYNNEI. The chain's CDR3 is CASSARGLAGEELFF. In DNA form, the CDR3 reads TGTGCCAGCAGTGCGCGTGGACTAGCGGGGGAGGAGCTGTTTTTT. Full variable domain (missing parts from reference TRBV2 and TRBJ2-2): EPEVTQTPSHQVTQMGQEVILRCVPISNHLYFYWYRQILGQKVEFLVSFYNNEISEKSEIFDDQFSVERPDGSNFTLKIRSTKLEDSAMYFCASSARGLAGEELFFGEGSRLTVL.

This chain connects TRBV28 to TRBJ2-2, with a tentative D call TRBD1 (6 bases). CDR1 MDHEN and CDR2 SYDVKM come from the germline V gene. Trimming stripped 3 bases from V and 7 bases from J, with 12 bases between. The CDR3 runs 14 residues. The CDR3 protein is CASSFYRVHGELFF. CDR3 bases: TGTGCCAGCAGTTTTTACAGGGTCCACGGGGAGCTGTTTTTT.

This clonotype was seen many times. The genes are TRBV7-6 and TRBJ1-2, with 9 bases aligning to TRBD1. The trim removed 1 base at V and 10 bases at J, leaving 7 bases unmatched. The CDR3 is made up of 14 amino acids. Germline V gives CDR1 SGHVS, CDR2 FNYEAQ. CDR3 DNA sequence: TGTGCCAGCAGCTTAGAGGACAGGGGTTTCCTCTACACCTTC. Amino acid sequence: CASSLEDRGFLYTF.

Many counts were recorded for this clonotype. The chain is built from TRBV27 and TRBJ2-1; 7 bases fit TRBD1. Germline CDR1 and CDR2: MNHEY and SMNVEV (reference sequence). This CDR3 region has 15 residues. Trimming removed 5 bases from V and 5 bases from J; junction bases left unmatched: 9. CDR3 protein: CASSQGTVYHNEQFF. CDR3 nucleotides: TGTGCCAGCAGTCAAGGGACAGTATATCACAATGAGCAGTTCTTC.

This clonotype was observed at least ten times. The chain combines TRBV7-2 with TRBJ1-2; no firm D call. Trimming removed 2 bases from V and 0 bases from J, with 10 bases in between. The CDR3 is 15 residues long. Germline V CDR1 and CDR2: SGHTA, FQGNSA. The CDR3 region is CASSLSEATNYGYTF. DNA of the CDR3: TGTGCCAGCAGCTTATCCGAGGCAACTAACTATGGCTACACCTTC.